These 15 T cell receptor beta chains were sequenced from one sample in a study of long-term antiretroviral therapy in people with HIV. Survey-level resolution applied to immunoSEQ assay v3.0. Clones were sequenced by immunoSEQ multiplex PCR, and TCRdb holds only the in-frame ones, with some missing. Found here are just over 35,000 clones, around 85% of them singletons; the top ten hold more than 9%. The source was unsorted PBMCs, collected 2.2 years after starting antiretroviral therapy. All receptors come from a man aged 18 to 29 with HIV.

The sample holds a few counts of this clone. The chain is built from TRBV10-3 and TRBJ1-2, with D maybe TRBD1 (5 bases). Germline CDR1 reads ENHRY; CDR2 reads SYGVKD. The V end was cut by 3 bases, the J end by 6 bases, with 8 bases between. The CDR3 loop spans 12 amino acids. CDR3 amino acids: CAISDREDGYTF. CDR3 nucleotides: TGTGCCATCAGTGACAGGGAGGATGGCTACACCTTC.

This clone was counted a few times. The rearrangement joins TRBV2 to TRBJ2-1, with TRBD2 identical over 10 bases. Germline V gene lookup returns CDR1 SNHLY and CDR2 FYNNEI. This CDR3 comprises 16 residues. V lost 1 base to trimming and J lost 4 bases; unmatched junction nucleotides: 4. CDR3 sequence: CASSEGTSGVYNEQFF. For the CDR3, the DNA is TGTGCCAGCAGTGAAGGGACTAGCGGAGTTTACAATGAGCAGTTCTTC.

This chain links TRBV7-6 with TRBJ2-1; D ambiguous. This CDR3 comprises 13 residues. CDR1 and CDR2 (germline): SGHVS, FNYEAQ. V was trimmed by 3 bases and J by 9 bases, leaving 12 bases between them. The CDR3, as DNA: TGTGCCAGCAGCTTTCTTTCTGATACTGAGCAGTTCTTC. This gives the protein CASSFLSDTEQFF.

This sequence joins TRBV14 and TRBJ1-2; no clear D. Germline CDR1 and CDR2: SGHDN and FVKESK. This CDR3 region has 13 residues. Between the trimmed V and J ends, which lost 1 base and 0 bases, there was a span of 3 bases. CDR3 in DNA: TGTGCCAGCAGCCAAGGCACTAACTATGGCTACACCTTC. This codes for CASSQGTNYGYTF.

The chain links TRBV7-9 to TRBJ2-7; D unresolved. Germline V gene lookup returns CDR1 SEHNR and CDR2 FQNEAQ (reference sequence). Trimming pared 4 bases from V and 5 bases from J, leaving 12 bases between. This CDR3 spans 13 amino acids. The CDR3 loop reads CASSSILVDEQYF. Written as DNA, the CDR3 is TGTGCCAGCAGCTCGATTTTAGTAGACGAGCAGTACTTC.

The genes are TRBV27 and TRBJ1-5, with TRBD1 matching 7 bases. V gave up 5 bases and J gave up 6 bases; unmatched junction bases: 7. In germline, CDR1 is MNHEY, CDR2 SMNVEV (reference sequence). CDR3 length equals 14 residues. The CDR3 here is CASSTNRGSQPQHF. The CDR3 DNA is TGTGCCAGCAGTACGAACAGGGGAAGTCAGCCCCAGCATTTT.

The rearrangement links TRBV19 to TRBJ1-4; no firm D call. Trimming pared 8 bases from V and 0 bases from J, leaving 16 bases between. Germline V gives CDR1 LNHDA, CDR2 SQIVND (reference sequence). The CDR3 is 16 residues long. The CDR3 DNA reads TGTGCCAGTTGCCTGGGGTCAGGAGCAACTAATGAAAAACTGTTTTTT. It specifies CASCLGSGATNEKLFF.

The CDR3 DNA reads TGCGCCAGTCAGGGGGGGAGGTCCTACAATGAGCAGTTCTTC. Translating gives CASQGGRSYNEQFF. The chain has TRBV5-1 and TRBJ2-1; D is tentatively TRBD1 or TRBD2 (7 bases each). Germline CDR1 is SGHRS and CDR2 is YFSETQ. There are 14 residues in the CDR3. Trimming pared 8 bases from V and 1 base from J, leaving 13 bases between.

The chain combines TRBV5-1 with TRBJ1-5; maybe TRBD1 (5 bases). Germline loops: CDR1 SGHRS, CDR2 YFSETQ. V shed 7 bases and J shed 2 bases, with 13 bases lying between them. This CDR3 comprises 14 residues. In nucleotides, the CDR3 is TGCGCCAGCCTCTCGGGGGGTTGCAATCAGCCCCAGCATTTT. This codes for CASLSGGCNQPQHF.

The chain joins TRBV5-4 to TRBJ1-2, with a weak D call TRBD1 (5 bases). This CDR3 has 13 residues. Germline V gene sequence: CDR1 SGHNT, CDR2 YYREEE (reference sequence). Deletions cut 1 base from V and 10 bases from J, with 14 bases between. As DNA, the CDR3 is TGTGCCAGCAGCTTGTATATCGGGACGGTCTACACCTTC. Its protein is CASSLYIGTVYTF.

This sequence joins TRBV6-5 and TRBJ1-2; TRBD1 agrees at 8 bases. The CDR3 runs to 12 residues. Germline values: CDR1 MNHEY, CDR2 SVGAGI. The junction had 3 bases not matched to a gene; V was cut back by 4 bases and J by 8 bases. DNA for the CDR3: TGTGCCAGCAGTTCCAGGGGGCAGGGCTACACCTTC. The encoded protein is CASSSRGQGYTF.

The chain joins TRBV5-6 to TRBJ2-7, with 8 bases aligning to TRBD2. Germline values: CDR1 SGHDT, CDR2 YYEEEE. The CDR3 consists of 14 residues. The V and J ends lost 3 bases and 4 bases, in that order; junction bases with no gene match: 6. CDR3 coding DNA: TGTGCCAGCAGCTCCCCCGGGAGGGCGTACGAGCAGTACTTC. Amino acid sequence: CASSSPGRAYEQYF.

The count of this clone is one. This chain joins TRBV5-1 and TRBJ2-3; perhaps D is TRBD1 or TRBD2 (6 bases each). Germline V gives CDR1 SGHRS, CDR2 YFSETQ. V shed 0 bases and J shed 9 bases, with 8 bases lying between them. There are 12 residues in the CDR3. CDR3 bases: TGCGCCAGCAGCTTGGTAGGGGGGACGCAGTATTTT. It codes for CASSLVGGTQYF.

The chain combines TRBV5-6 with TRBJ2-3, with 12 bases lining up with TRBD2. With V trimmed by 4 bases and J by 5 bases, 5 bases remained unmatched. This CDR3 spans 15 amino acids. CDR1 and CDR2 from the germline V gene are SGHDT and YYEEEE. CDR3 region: CASSPRGLAGDTQYF. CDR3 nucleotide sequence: TGTGCCAGCAGCCCGCGGGGACTAGCGGGAGATACGCAGTATTTT.

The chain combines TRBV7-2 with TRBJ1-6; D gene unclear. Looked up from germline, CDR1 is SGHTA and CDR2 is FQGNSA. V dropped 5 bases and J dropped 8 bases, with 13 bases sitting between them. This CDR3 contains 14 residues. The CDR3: CASSPLTEYSPLHF. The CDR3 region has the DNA TGTGCCAGCAGCCCGCTGACGGAATATTCACCCCTCCACTTT. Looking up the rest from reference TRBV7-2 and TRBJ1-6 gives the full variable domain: GAGVSQSPSNKVTEKGKDVELRCDPISGHTALYWYRQSLGQGLEFLIYFQGNSAPDKSGLPSDRFSAERTGGSVSTLTIQRTQQEDSAVYLCASSPLTEYSPLHFGNGTRLTVT.